The subject of this entry is one TCR beta chain. The antigen is undetermined. This entry comes from a study of a mutant IDH1 vaccine in newly diagnosed glioma. The time point: week 35, safety follow-up. It was 300 ug of mutant IDH1 20-mer peptide that made up each vaccine dose, given with topical imiquimod. Measured with immunoSEQ multiplex PCR; TCRdb has only the in-frame clones, and not every one. The table includes about 60,000 clones, around 84% detected once. The CDR3 sequence is 15 residues long. Germline values: CDR1 SGDLS, CDR2 YYNGEE. V was trimmed by 4 bases and J by 6 bases, leaving 16 bases between them. Study results and caveats: Immune responses arising from the vaccine appeared in about 93% of patients.

This sequence originates from a man between 25 and 39 years old with glioma. The V gene is TRBV9, the J gene TRBJ1-4; D is possibly TRBD1 (6 bases). The specimen comprised PBMCs, sampled from a glioma patient whose treatment included an IDH1 peptide vaccine. The CDR3 DNA is TGTGCCAGCAGCCCAACCGGGGACATTCATGAAAAACTGTTTTTT. Translating it yields CASSPTGDIHEKLFF. The full variable domain, with the rest looked up from reference TRBV9 and TRBJ1-4, is DSGVTQTPKHLITATGQRVTLRCSPRSGDLSVYWYQQSLDQGLQFLIQYYNGEERAKGNILERFSAQQFPDLHSELNLSSLELGDSALYFCASSPTGDIHEKLFFGSGTQLSVL.